Sequencing of this T cell receptor beta chain was carried out in a study of identifying expanded T cells in peripheral blood. Between the trimmed V and J ends, which lost 3 bases and 8 bases, there was a span of 4 bases. The CDR3 sequence is 9 residues long. Germline V lookup: CDR1 SQVTM, CDR2 ANQGSEA. TCRdb keeps only in-frame clones here, not all; method: immunoSEQ multiplex PCR. Of around 50,000 clones in the sample, around nine tenths were seen once. The clonotype comes from a person between 18 and 75 years old in good health. Sample: blood. This chain uses TRBV29-1 with TRBJ1-2; D is uncertain. CDR3 sequence (DNA): TGCAGCGTTGAGGAGGGCTACACCTTC. It yields the protein CSVEEGYTF.